This TCR beta chain emerged from a study of T cell responses to AZD1222 COVID-19 vaccine. This table comes from immunoSEQ multiplex PCR, and its TCRdb copy is limited to in-frame clones, with some not included. Among 95,000 to 150,000 clones listed, roughly 89% were seen once. Germline assignment: CDR1 SGHDT and CDR2 YYEEEE. Trimming took off 5 bases at V and 3 bases at J, with 14 bases between the two ends. This CDR3 spans 15 amino acids. The sequence derives from an adult in good health. The V and J genes are TRBV5-6 and TRBJ1-4, with a tentative D call TRBD1 (5 bases). The sequenced sample was peripheral blood, obtained on day 0 of AZD1222 vaccination. CDR3 protein: CASRNQGGPNEKLFF. CDR3 coding DNA: TGTGCCAGCAGGAACCAGGGTGGGCCTAATGAAAAACTGTTTTTT.